The 32 T cell receptor beta chains below come from one sample, sequenced in a study of post-analysis software for immune sequencing data. Points from the study as a whole: Among four or five TRBV segments more frequent in patients than controls were TRBV5-6, TRBV5-1 and TRBV20-1.

Incorporated into the TCR beta cDNA libraries were unique molecular identifiers, which served to reduce PCR and sequencing biases. TCRdb used MiXCR to reprocess the PCR reads, holding one entry per CDR3 protein. The sample includes around 710,000 distinct CDR3 sequences, under 60% of them seen just once. Their antigens remain unidentified. The sequencing input was blood. All receptors derive from a girl between 5 and 17 years old with multiple sclerosis.

This clonotype was seen a few times. V and J are TRBV29-1 and TRBJ2-1; D possibly corresponds to TRBD1 (6 bases). Germline V CDR1 and CDR2: SQVTM, ANQGSEA. V lost 2 bases, J lost 7 bases, and 21 bases lay in between. CDR3 length: 16 residues. CDR3 sequence: CSVERWQGSARNEQFF. The CDR3 DNA reads as TGCAGCGTTGAAAGGTGGCAGGGGAGTGCACGGAATGAGCAGTTCTTC.

The chain links TRBV4-3 to TRBJ2-7; 8 bases align to TRBD2. CDR1 is LGHNA, CDR2 YSLEER, per germline. This CDR3 contains 15 residues. Losses at the gene ends were 3 bases for V and 4 bases for J; bases not matched to a gene: 8. The CDR3 protein is CASSHEREIGYEQYF. In nucleotides, the CDR3 is TGCGCCAGCAGCCATGAGCGGGAGATTGGTTACGAGCAGTACTTC.

In this sample, this clonotype turned up a few times. The chain joins TRBV27 to TRBJ2-5, with D perhaps TRBD2 (6 bases). The CDR3 runs to 16 residues. Trimming removed 6 bases at V and 4 bases at J, with 21 bases between. Germline CDR1 and CDR2: MNHEY and SMNVEV (reference sequence). CDR3 protein: CASSRGAGRSRETQYF. Here the CDR3 DNA reads TGTGCCAGCAGCCGAGGGGCAGGGAGGTCGAGAGAGACCCAGTACTTC.

The V and J genes are TRBV20-1 and TRBJ2-3; tentatively, D is TRBD2 (7 bases). The CDR3 covers 15 residues. CDR1 is DFQATT and CDR2 is SNEGSKA in the germline V gene (reference sequence). V lost 6 bases to trimming and J lost 0 bases, with 16 bases between them. In nucleotides, the CDR3 is TGCAGTGCCCGGCGGGGGAGGGGGAGCACAGATACGCAGTATTTT. It encodes CSARRGRGSTDTQYF.

This clonotype was observed a few times. This chain uses TRBV12-3 or TRBV12-4 with TRBJ2-7, with D possibly TRBD2 on 5 matching bases. The length of the CDR3 is 16 residues. Trimming removed 6 bases from V and 2 bases from J, with 20 bases in between. The DNA of the CDR3 is TGTGCCAGCAGCCGGTTACTAGTTAAGGACCCCTACGAGCAGTACTTC. Protein: CASSRLLVKDPYEQYF.

This clonotype showed up just a few times. This sequence joins TRBV6-5 and TRBJ2-2; 9 nucleotides agree with TRBD2. Germline CDR1 and CDR2: MNHEY and SVGAGI. The CDR3 spans 15 residues. V lost 5 bases and J lost 4; bases outside the gene matches: 5. The CDR3 coding sequence is TGTGCCAGCAGTGAGGCGGGAGGGCCCACCGGGGAGCTGTTTTTT. Encoded protein: CASSEAGGPTGELFF.

J is TRBJ2-1 and V is TRBV20-1; 7 nucleotides agree with TRBD2. V lost 4 bases and J lost 7; bases outside the gene matches: 7. Germline loops: CDR1 DFQATT, CDR2 SNEGSKA (reference sequence). CDR3 size: 13 residues. CDR3 DNA sequence: TGCAGTGCTAAAGGGAGGGCCTTTAATGAGCAGTTCTTC. Its protein product is CSAKGRAFNEQFF.

The gene calls are TRBV7-9 and TRBJ1-5; D uncertain. This CDR3 is built from 14 residues. The germline CDR1 and CDR2 sequences are SEHNR and FQNEAQ (reference sequence). Trimming shortened V by 8 bases and J by 7 bases, and 18 bases separated the two germline ends. The CDR3 here is CASGESGSRQPQHF. The CDR3 DNA sequence: TGTGCCAGCGGTGAGTCGGGGTCGCGGCAGCCCCAGCATTTT.

This clonotype was observed a few times. The chain combines TRBV27 with TRBJ2-1; D not resolved. V gave up 2 bases and J gave up 7 bases, with 12 bases separating them. The CDR3 runs to 14 residues. Germline loops: CDR1 MNHEY, CDR2 SMNVEV (reference sequence). The CDR3 region has the DNA TGTGCCAGCAGTTTACCGGACCGCTATAATGAGCAGTTCTTC. Translated: CASSLPDRYNEQFF.

This chain uses TRBV3-1 with TRBJ1-6; 8 bases are a match to TRBD1. Germline trimming cut 1 base from V and 7 bases from J; bases unmatched to any gene: 9. The CDR3 is 17 residues long. Germline V gene lookup returns CDR1 LGHDT and CDR2 YNNKEL (reference sequence). CDR3 DNA sequence: TGTGCCAGCAGCCAAGTGTGGCAGGGGGCTCGGAATTCACCCCTCCACTTT. It codes for CASSQVWQGARNSPLHF.

This rearrangement joins TRBV4-1 to TRBJ2-1; maybe TRBD1 (6 bases). Between the trimmed V and J ends, which lost 4 bases and 2 bases, there was a span of 18 bases. The CDR3 length is 17 residues. The germline CDR1 and CDR2 sequences are MGHRA and YSYEKL. CDR3 DNA sequence: TGCGCCAGCAGCCCGGAGGAGGAGGACAGCCCCTACAATGAGCAGTTCTTC. Residues: CASSPEEEDSPYNEQFF.

The V gene is TRBV12-3 or TRBV12-4, the J gene TRBJ1-4, with 9 bases matching TRBD1. J gave up 4 bases and V 5 bases, and 5 bases lay outside the gene matches. The CDR3 extends over 15 amino acids. CDR3 sequence: CASSPTGGLNEKLFF. Here the CDR3 DNA reads TGTGCCAGCAGTCCGACAGGGGGGCTTAATGAAAAACTGTTTTTT.

The V gene is TRBV10-3, the J gene TRBJ2-7; D possibly corresponds to TRBD1 (5 bases). The V and J ends lost 0 bases and 6 bases respectively, with 15 bases between them. The length of the CDR3 is 15 residues. Germline CDR1 reads ENHRY; CDR2 reads SYGVKD. DNA of the CDR3: TGTGCCATCAGTGAGTCGGGGCAGGGTTCATCCGAGCAGTACTTC. Its translation: CAISESGQGSSEQYF.

In this sample, this clonotype turned up once. J is TRBJ1-5 and V is TRBV10-3; 7 nucleotides line up with TRBD1. CDR1 and CDR2 (germline): ENHRY, SYGVKD. The CDR3 has 13 amino acids. V shed 10 bases, J shed 9 bases, and the junction held 12 bases outside the gene matches. CDR3 bases: TGTGCCAGCCGACAGGGAGAGATGCGGCCCCAGCATTTT. This encodes CASRQGEMRPQHF.

This clonotype came up a few times. The genes are TRBV5-1 and TRBJ1-1; 8 bases are shared with TRBD1. The V and J ends lost 7 bases and 1 base, in that order; junction bases with no gene match: 0. The CDR3 is 12 residues long. Germline V gives CDR1 SGHRS, CDR2 YFSETQ. The CDR3 DNA sequence: TGCGCCAGCGGACAGGGGAACACTGAAGCTTTCTTT. Encoded protein: CASGQGNTEAFF.

Only a few counts were recorded for this clonotype. The chain recombines TRBV15 with TRBJ2-1; weak D call: TRBD2 (6 bases). The CDR3 runs 17 residues. Trimming stripped 0 bases from V and 3 bases from J, with 15 bases between. Germline assignment: CDR1 LNHNV and CDR2 YYDKDF (reference sequence). As DNA, the CDR3 is TGTGCCACCAGCAGAGAGTTATCGGGACTTAACTACAATGAGCAGTTCTTC. This gives the protein CATSRELSGLNYNEQFF.

CDR3 region: CASSLPSGVSYEQYF. The CDR3 DNA follows: TGTGCCAGCAGCTTACCTAGCGGGGTCTCCTACGAGCAGTACTTC. The chain joins TRBV11-2 to TRBJ2-7; TRBD2 aligns across 9 bases. This CDR3 contains 15 residues. The V and J ends lost 2 bases and 0 bases, in that order; junction bases with no gene match: 2. Germline-derived CDR1 and CDR2 are SGHAT and FQNNGV.

V gene TRBV12-3 or TRBV12-4 combines with J gene TRBJ1-5, with 8 bases aligning to TRBD1. V was clipped by 2 bases and J by 4 bases; unmatched bases: 1. The CDR3 has 14 residues. CDR3 protein: CASSLRTGNQPQHF. Here the CDR3 DNA reads TGTGCCAGCAGTTTACGGACAGGGAATCAGCCCCAGCATTTT.

In this sample, this clonotype turned up a few times. The chain employs TRBV5-1 and TRBJ2-7; 7 positions agree with TRBD1. The ends lost 4 bases at V and 1 base at J; junction bases unmatched: 5. The CDR3 covers 14 residues. Per germline, CDR1 SGHRS and CDR2 YFSETQ. The CDR3 spells CASSQDRISYEQYF. The CDR3 nucleotides read TGCGCCAGCAGCCAGGACAGGATATCCTACGAGCAGTACTTC.

This clonotype was recorded a few times. J is TRBJ2-1 and V is TRBV4-1; D is perhaps TRBD2 (5 bases). Germline values: CDR1 MGHRA, CDR2 YSYEKL. The CDR3 extends over 15 amino acids. The V gene lost 1 base and the J gene lost 0 bases, with 7 bases spanning the gap. CDR3: CASSQAADSYNEQFF. DNA for the CDR3: TGCGCCAGCAGCCAAGCAGCGGACTCCTACAATGAGCAGTTCTTC.

V gene TRBV28 combines with J gene TRBJ2-7; either TRBD1 or TRBD2 may fit D (6 bases each). V was cut by 11 bases and J by 2 bases, with 13 bases left in between. The length of the CDR3 is 12 residues. Germline V gene data show CDR1 as MDHEN and CDR2 as SYDVKM. The CDR3 DNA reads as TGTGCCTCCCTTGGGGGGCCCTACGAGCAGTACTTC. It is translated as CASLGGPYEQYF.

The chain employs TRBV12-3 or TRBV12-4 and TRBJ2-1; D uncertain. The CDR3 totals 12 residues. V was trimmed by 3 bases and J by 9 bases, leaving 9 bases between them. CDR3 sequence reads: CASSFQVGEQFF. DNA for the CDR3: TGTGCCAGCAGTTTTCAAGTGGGTGAGCAGTTCTTC.

This chain uses TRBV24-1 with TRBJ2-3, with D unresolved. Germline assignment: CDR1 KGHDR and CDR2 SFDVKD. This CDR3 is built from 12 residues. V was pared by 9 bases and J by 6 bases, with 12 bases between. The CDR3 sequence is CATAVAGDTQYF. The CDR3 coding sequence is TGTGCCACCGCTGTCGCTGGCGATACGCAGTATTTT.

The chain couples TRBV7-2 to TRBJ2-3; no clear D gene. The CDR3 totals 16 residues. CDR1 is SGHTA, CDR2 FQGNSA, per germline. The V end lost 5 bases, the J end lost 0 bases, and 15 bases lay between the germline ends. Written as DNA, the CDR3 is TGTGCCAGCAGCCCCGGTGTATCAGATAGCACAGATACGCAGTATTTT. Residues: CASSPGVSDSTDTQYF.

Many counts were recorded for this clonotype. The chain joins TRBV27 to TRBJ1-6; 7 nucleotides agree with TRBD1. CDR1 is MNHEY and CDR2 is SMNVEV in the germline V gene (reference sequence). The CDR3 sequence is 14 residues long. V lost 6 bases and J lost 7; bases outside the gene matches: 6. CDR3 DNA: TGTGCCAGCAGCCGACAGGGTGGGAATTCACCCCTCCACTTT. It codes for CASSRQGGNSPLHF.

This chain joins TRBV27 and TRBJ2-3; D is uncertain. This CDR3 has 14 amino acids. V lost 0 bases and J lost 2, with 6 bases in between. Per germline, CDR1 MNHEY and CDR2 SMNVEV (reference sequence). In DNA, the CDR3 is TGTGCCAGCAGTTTATCGGAACCCACAGATACGCAGTATTTT. It translates to CASSLSEPTDTQYF.

This chain joins TRBV2 and TRBJ1-2; the D gene is possibly TRBD1 (5 bases). CDR1 and CDR2 from the germline V gene are SNHLY and FYNNEI. CDR3 length equals 15 residues. V lost 1 base to trimming and J lost 5 bases, with 14 bases between them. The CDR3 spells CASSEEGSNGYGYTF. As DNA, the CDR3 is TGTGCCAGCAGTGAAGAGGGGTCGAATGGGTATGGCTACACCTTC.

Concerning this clonotype: The germline gene is not matched at one end of the junction; a read error may be the cause. The V and J genes are TRBV7-6 and TRBJ2-7, with TRBD1 identical over 10 bases. Germline loops: CDR1 SGHVS, CDR2 FNYEAQ. CDR3 size: 14 residues. The CDR3 sequence is CTSSRGTGAYEQYF. The CDR3 DNA reads as TGTACCAGCAGCCGGGGGACAGGGGCCTACGAGCAGTACTTC.

This chain joins TRBV19 and TRBJ1-2; no clear D. Per the germline V gene, CDR1 is LNHDA and CDR2 is SQIVND (reference sequence). The V end was cut by 3 bases, the J end by 4 bases, with 12 bases between. This CDR3 contains 14 residues. CDR3 bases: TGTGCCAGTAGTATTGGACGGCCGGCCTATGGCTACACCTTC. It is translated as CASSIGRPAYGYTF. Full variable domain (outside the CDR3, taken from reference TRBV19 and TRBJ1-2): DGGITQSPKYLFRKEGQNVTLSCEQNLNHDAMYWYRQDPGQGLRLIYYSQIVNDFQKGDIAEGYSVSREKKESFPLTVTSAQKNPTAFYLCASSIGRPAYGYTFGSGTRLTVV.

The chain uses TRBV20-1 and TRBJ1-6, with 7 nucleotides matching TRBD1. This CDR3 is built from 14 residues. Trimming cost V 6 bases and J 0 bases; bases outside gene matches: 2. CDR1 and CDR2 from the germline V gene are DFQATT and SNEGSKA (reference sequence). CDR3 region: CSAAGGSYNSPLHF. CDR3 DNA: TGCAGTGCGGCAGGGGGCTCCTATAATTCACCCCTCCACTTT.

The chain carries TRBV10-3 and TRBJ2-5; possible D gene TRBD1, 5 bases. CDR1 and CDR2 (germline): ENHRY, SYGVKD. With 6 bases removed from V and 4 bases from J, the gap between germline ends came to 15 bases. This CDR3 has 14 residues. CDR3 coding DNA: TGTGCCATCAGCCCGCAGGGTTATGGAGAGACCCAGTACTTC. Amino acids: CAISPQGYGETQYF.

This sequence joins TRBV5-1 and TRBJ2-1; D is unclear. The V end was cut by 0 bases, the J end by 3 bases, with 16 bases between. The germline gives CDR1 SGHRS, CDR2 YFSETQ. The CDR3 is 17 residues long. The CDR3 DNA sequence: TGCGCCAGCAGCTTGGTGCCCGGCTTTGATTACTACAATGAGCAGTTCTTC. Its protein is CASSLVPGFDYYNEQFF.